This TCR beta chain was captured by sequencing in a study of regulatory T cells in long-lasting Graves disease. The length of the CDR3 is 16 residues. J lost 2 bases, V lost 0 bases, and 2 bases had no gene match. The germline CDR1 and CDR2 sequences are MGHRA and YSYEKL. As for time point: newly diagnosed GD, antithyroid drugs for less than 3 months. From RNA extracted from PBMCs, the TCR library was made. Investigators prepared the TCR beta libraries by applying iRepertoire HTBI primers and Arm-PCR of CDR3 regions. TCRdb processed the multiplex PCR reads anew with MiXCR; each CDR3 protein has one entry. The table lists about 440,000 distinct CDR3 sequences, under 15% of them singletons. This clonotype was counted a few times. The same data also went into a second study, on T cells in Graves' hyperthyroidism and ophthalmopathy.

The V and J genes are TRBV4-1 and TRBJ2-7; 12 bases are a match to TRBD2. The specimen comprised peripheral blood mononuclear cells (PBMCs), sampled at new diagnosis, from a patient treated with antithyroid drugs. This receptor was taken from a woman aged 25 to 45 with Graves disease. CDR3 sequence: CASSQDPSGRAYEQYF. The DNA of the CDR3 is TGCGCCAGCAGCCAAGACCCTAGCGGGAGGGCCTACGAGCAGTACTTC.